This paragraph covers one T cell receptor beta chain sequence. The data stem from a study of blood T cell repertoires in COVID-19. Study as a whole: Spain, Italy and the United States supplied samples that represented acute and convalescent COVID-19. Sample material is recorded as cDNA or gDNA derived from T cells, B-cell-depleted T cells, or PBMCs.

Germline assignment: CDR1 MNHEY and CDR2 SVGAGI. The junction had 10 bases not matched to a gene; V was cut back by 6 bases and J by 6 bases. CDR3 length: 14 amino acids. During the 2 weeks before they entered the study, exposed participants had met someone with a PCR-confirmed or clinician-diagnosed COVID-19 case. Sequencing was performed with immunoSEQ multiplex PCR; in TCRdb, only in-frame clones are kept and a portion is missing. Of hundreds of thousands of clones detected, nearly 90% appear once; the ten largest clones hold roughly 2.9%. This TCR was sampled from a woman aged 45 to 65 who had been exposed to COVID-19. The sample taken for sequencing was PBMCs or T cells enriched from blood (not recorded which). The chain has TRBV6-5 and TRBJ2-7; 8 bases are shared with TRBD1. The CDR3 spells CASSRTGPSSEQYF. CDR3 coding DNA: TGTGCCAGCAGCCGGACAGGGCCCTCATCCGAGCAGTACTTC.